These T cell receptor beta chains were read from a single sample in a study of blood T cells in healthy people across ages. TCRdb used MiXCR to reprocess the 5' RACE reads, holding one entry per CDR3 protein. The profile shows about 750,000 distinct CDR3 sequences, roughly 50% of them singletons. Sequencing was done on a sample of blood. All receptors come from a man older than 75 in good health. Both conserved end residues are part of each CDR3. D genes are given only for firm matches. Rows may omit the clone size; those that give it use once, few, many or a size class.

J gene: TRBJ2-5; V gene: TRBV29-1; clone size: -; D gene: TRBD1; CDR3 protein: CSVASPGQGEETQYF; CDR3 DNA: TGCAGCGTTGCTAGTCCGGGACAGGGAGAAGAGACCCAGTACTTC
J gene: TRBJ2-7; V gene: TRBV7-9; clone size: -; D gene: TRBD2; CDR3 protein: CASPPPISGKIYEQYF; CDR3 DNA: TGTGCCAGCCCCCCGCCCATCAGCGGGAAGATCTACGAGCAGTACTTC
J gene: TRBJ2-7; V gene: TRBV7-2; clone size: -; D gene: TRBD2; CDR3 protein: CASSLAGGYSYEQYF; CDR3 DNA: TGTGCCAGCAGCTTAGCGGGAGGGTACTCCTACGAGCAGTACTTC
J gene: TRBJ2-7; V gene: TRBV9; clone size: -; D gene: -; CDR3 protein: CASSPSGFSYNEQYF; CDR3 DNA: TGTGCCAGCAGCCCTTCGGGTTTCTCCTACAATGAGCAGTACTTC
J gene: TRBJ2-7; V gene: TRBV4-1; clone size: -; D gene: -; CDR3 protein: CASSQMVMGPSYEQYF; CDR3 DNA: TGCGCCAGCAGCCAAATGGTGATGGGTCCATCCTACGAGCAGTACTTC
J gene: TRBJ1-2; V gene: TRBV29-1; clone size: -; D gene: -; CDR3 protein: CSVEDVSSNYGYTF; CDR3 DNA: TGCAGCGTTGAGGATGTAAGCAGTAACTATGGCTACACCTTC
J gene: TRBJ2-1; V gene: TRBV18; clone size: -; D gene: -; CDR3 protein: CASSSNREGQFF; CDR3 DNA: TGTGCCAGCTCATCAAACAGGGAAGGGCAGTTCTTC
J gene: TRBJ2-7; V gene: TRBV2; clone size: -; D gene: -; CDR3 protein: CASSEVFSYEQYF; CDR3 DNA: TGTGCCAGCAGTGAGGTTTTCTCCTACGAGCAGTACTTC
J gene: TRBJ2-4; V gene: TRBV29-1; clone size: -; D gene: TRBD1; CDR3 protein: CSVGTGGIGKNIQYF; CDR3 DNA: TGCAGCGTGGGGACAGGGGGCATCGGCAAAAACATTCAGTACTTC
J gene: TRBJ2-1; V gene: TRBV12-3/TRBV12-4; clone size: few; D gene: TRBD2; CDR3 protein: CASSLTSGGNEQFF; CDR3 DNA: TGTGCCAGCAGTTTGACTAGCGGGGGCAATGAGCAGTTCTTC
J gene: TRBJ2-7; V gene: TRBV7-2; clone size: -; D gene: -; CDR3 protein: CASSLNTYNEQYF; CDR3 DNA: TGTGCCAGCAGCTTAAATACCTACAATGAGCAGTACTTC
J gene: TRBJ2-3; V gene: TRBV11-2; clone size: -; D gene: TRBD2; CDR3 protein: CASSLDLGTSGKHRYAYF; CDR3 DNA: TGTGCCAGCAGCTTAGATCTCGGGACTAGCGGGAAGCACAGATACGCGTATTTT
J gene: TRBJ2-3; V gene: TRBV20-1; clone size: few; D gene: -; CDR3 protein: CSARDLGGAADTQYF; CDR3 DNA: TGCAGTGCTAGAGATTTAGGGGGAGCGGCAGATACGCAGTATTTT
J gene: TRBJ2-1; V gene: TRBV7-2; clone size: -; D gene: -; CDR3 protein: CASSSGPIEGEQFF; CDR3 DNA: TGTGCCAGCAGCTCGGGCCCTATAGAGGGTGAGCAGTTCTTC
J gene: TRBJ2-7; V gene: TRBV21-1; clone size: -; D gene: -; CDR3 protein: CASSKTSAGEQYF; CDR3 DNA: TGTGCCAGCAGCAAAACGTCCGCTGGGGAGCAGTACTTC
J gene: TRBJ2-7; V gene: TRBV5-1; clone size: -; D gene: -; CDR3 protein: CASSSGAGFHSDYEQYF; CDR3 DNA: TGCGCCAGCAGCTCCGGCGCCGGTTTTCACTCGGATTACGAGCAGTACTTC
J gene: TRBJ2-3; V gene: TRBV29-1; clone size: few; D gene: -; CDR3 protein: CSVVATSTDTQYF; CDR3 DNA: TGCAGCGTTGTAGCGACTAGCACAGATACGCAGTATTTT
J gene: TRBJ2-3; V gene: TRBV4-1; clone size: -; D gene: TRBD1; CDR3 protein: CASSQAGTGGTDTQYF; CDR3 DNA: TGCGCCAGCAGCCAAGCTGGGACAGGGGGCACAGATACGCAGTATTTT
J gene: TRBJ2-1; V gene: TRBV7-3; clone size: -; D gene: -; CDR3 protein: CASSYALAPRDEQFF; CDR3 DNA: TGTGCCAGCAGCTACGCACTAGCCCCCCGAGATGAGCAGTTCTTC
J gene: TRBJ2-4; V gene: TRBV27; clone size: -; D gene: -; CDR3 protein: CASKSQKPHGEQYF; CDR3 DNA: TGTGCCAGCAAGAGCCAGAAACCCCATGGGGAGCAGTACTTC
J gene: TRBJ2-1; V gene: TRBV20-1; clone size: -; D gene: -; CDR3 protein: CSASRPDNEQFF; CDR3 DNA: TGCAGTGCGTCGCGACCTGACAATGAGCAGTTCTTC
J gene: TRBJ2-1; V gene: TRBV6-1; clone size: -; D gene: TRBD2; CDR3 protein: CASRTEGGRVYNEQFF; CDR3 DNA: TGTGCCAGCAGGACTGAGGGAGGGAGGGTCTACAATGAGCAGTTCTTC
J gene: TRBJ1-5; V gene: TRBV20-1; clone size: -; D gene: -; CDR3 protein: CSARSGGGGNQPQHF; CDR3 DNA: TGCAGTGCTAGATCCGGGGGCGGAGGCAATCAGCCCCAGCATTTT
J gene: TRBJ2-5; V gene: TRBV6-1; clone size: -; D gene: TRBD2; CDR3 protein: CASSEASGRAWAQETQYF; CDR3 DNA: TGTGCCAGCAGTGAGGCTAGCGGGAGGGCCTGGGCCCAAGAGACCCAGTACTTC
J gene: TRBJ2-7; V gene: TRBV7-2; clone size: few; D gene: -; CDR3 protein: CASSPWGGAYEQYF; CDR3 DNA: TGTGCCAGCAGCCCCTGGGGGGGGGCATACGAGCAGTACTTC
J gene: TRBJ1-2; V gene: TRBV29-1; clone size: -; D gene: TRBD1; CDR3 protein: CSSETGPYGYTF; CDR3 DNA: TGCAGCTCGGAGACAGGGCCCTATGGCTACACCTTC
J gene: TRBJ2-6; V gene: TRBV6-5; clone size: few; D gene: -; CDR3 protein: CASSYFAGTPSGANVLTF; CDR3 DNA: TGTGCCAGCAGTTACTTCGCAGGTACCCCCTCTGGGGCCAACGTCCTGACTTTC